Shown below are 2 T cell receptor beta chains from a single sample sequenced in a study of T cells in Graves' hyperthyroidism and ophthalmopathy. What was amplified from RNA transcripts were TCR beta CDR3 regions. The HTBI primer set served for first-round RT-PCR of the TCR CDR3. Each CDR3 protein gets one entry after TCRdb re-called the multiplex PCR reads with MiXCR. The table records 600,000 to 700,000 distinct CDR3 sequences, approximately 14% of them present only once. Sequenced: blood. The source of these receptors is a middle-aged woman with Graves' ophthalmopathy.

J is TRBJ2-5 and V is TRBV6-5; 11 bases match TRBD2. The V and J ends lost 0 bases and 5 bases, in that order; junction bases with no gene match: 5. The CDR3 runs to 16 residues. Germline assignment: CDR1 MNHEY and CDR2 SVGAGI. Here the CDR3 reads CASSYSLAGGRETQYF. The CDR3 bases are TGTGCCAGCAGTTACTCGCTAGCGGGAGGCCGTGAGACCCAGTACTTC.

This clonotype was observed at least ten times. The J gene is TRBJ1-1, the V gene TRBV7-3; possible D gene TRBD1, 6 bases. The CDR3 is 13 amino acids. V lost 3 bases to trimming and J lost 6 bases, with 11 bases between them. Germline loops: CDR1 SGHTA, CDR2 FQGTGA. This CDR3 is CASSFQGSPEAFF. The CDR3 DNA reads as TGTGCCAGCAGCTTCCAGGGGAGTCCTGAAGCTTTCTTT. Supplemented by reference TRBV7-3 and TRBJ1-1, the full variable domain reads GAGVSQTPSNKVTEKGKYVELRCDPISGHTALYWYRQSLGQGPEFLIYFQGTGAADDSGLPNDRFFAVRPEGSVSTLKIQRTERGDSAVYLCASSFQGSPEAFFGQGTRLTVV.